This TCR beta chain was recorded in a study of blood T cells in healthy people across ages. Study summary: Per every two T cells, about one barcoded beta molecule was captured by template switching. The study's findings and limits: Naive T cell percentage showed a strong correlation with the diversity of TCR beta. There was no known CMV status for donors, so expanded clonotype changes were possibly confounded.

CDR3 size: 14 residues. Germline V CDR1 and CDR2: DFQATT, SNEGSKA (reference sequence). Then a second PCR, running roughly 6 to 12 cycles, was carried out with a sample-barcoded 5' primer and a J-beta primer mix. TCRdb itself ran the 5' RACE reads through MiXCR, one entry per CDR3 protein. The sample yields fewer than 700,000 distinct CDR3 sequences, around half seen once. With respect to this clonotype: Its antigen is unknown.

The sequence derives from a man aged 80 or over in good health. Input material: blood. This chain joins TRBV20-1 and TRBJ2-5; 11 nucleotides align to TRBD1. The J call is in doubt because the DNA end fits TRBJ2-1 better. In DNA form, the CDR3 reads TGCAGTGCGAGGGACAGGGGGTACCAAGAGACCCAGTTCTTC. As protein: CSARDRGYQETQFF.